This T cell receptor beta chain emerged from a study of cytomegalovirus exposure and HLA in healthy donors. The CDR3 has 15 residues. V shed 2 bases, J shed 7 bases, and the junction held 8 bases outside the gene matches. Germline values: CDR1 KGHSH, CDR2 LQKENI. Amplification used 60 Vbeta primers and 13 Jbeta primers. In the original processing: Some 11 million of the approximately 80 million unique TCR beta chains counted in a later analysis were shared. Assay: immunoSEQ multiplex PCR; the TCRdb copy retains only in-frame clones and omits some. Clonal size and the V and J genes are those of that table, whereas D and trimming came from the DNA. The sample lists 130,000 to 150,000 clones, nearly 80% occurring once.

The gene calls are TRBV18 and TRBJ2-5; 9 bases line up with TRBD1. The specimen was PBMCs. This TCR came from a man aged 40-55 years in good health and CMV-seropositive. The chain's CDR3 is CASSPTPGQGGTQYF. The CDR3 bases are TGTGCCAGCTCACCAACGCCGGGACAGGGTGGGACCCAGTACTTC.